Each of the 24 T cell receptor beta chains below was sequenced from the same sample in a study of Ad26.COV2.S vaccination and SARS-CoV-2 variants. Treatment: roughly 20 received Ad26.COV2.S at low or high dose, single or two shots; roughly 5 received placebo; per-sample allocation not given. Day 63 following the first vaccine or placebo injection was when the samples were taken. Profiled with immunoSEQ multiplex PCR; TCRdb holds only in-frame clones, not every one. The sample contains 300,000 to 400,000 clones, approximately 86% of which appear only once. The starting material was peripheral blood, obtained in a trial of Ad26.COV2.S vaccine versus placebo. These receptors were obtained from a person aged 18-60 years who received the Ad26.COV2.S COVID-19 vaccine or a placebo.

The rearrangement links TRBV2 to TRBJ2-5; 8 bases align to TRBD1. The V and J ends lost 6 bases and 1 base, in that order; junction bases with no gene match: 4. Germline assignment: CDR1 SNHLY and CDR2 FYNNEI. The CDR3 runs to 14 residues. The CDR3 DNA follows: TGTGCCAGCAGCGCGGACAGGGCCCAAGAGACCCAGTACTTC. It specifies CASSADRAQETQYF.

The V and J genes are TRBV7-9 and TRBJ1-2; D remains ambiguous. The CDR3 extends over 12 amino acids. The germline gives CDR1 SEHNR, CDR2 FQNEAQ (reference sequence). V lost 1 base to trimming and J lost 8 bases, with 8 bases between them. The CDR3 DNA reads TGTGCCAGCAGCTTAGAGGTGGGGGGCTACACCTTC. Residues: CASSLEVGGYTF.

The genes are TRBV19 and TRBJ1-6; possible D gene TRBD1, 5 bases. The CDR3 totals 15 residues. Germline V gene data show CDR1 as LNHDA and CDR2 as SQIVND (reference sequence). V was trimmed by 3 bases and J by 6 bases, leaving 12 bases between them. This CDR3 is CASSILGGFNSPLHF. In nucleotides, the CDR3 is TGTGCCAGTAGTATTTTGGGGGGGTTTAATTCACCCCTCCACTTT.

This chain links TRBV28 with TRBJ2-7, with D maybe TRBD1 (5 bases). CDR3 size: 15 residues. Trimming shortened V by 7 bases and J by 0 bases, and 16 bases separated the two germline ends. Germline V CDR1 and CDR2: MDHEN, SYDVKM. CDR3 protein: CASTPWGYGSYEQYF. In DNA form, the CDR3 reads TGTGCCAGCACCCCCTGGGGCTACGGCTCCTACGAGCAGTACTTC.

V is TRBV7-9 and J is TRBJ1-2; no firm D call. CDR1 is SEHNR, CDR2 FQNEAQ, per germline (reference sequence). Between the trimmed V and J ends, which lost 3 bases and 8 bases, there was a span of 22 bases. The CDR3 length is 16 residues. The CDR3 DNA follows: TGTGCCAGCAGCTTCGTAGACCTCGGACGGTTGCGGGGCTACACCTTC. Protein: CASSFVDLGRLRGYTF.

This CDR3 reads CASSLRTGSTNTEAFF. For the CDR3, the DNA is TGTGCCAGCAGCTTGCGGACAGGGTCAACAAACACTGAAGCTTTCTTT. The chain carries TRBV5-6 and TRBJ1-1, with 8 bases aligning to TRBD1. CDR1 and CDR2 from the germline V gene are SGHDT and YYEEEE. V dropped 1 base and J dropped 2; count of bases not matched to a gene: 7. The CDR3 consists of 16 residues.

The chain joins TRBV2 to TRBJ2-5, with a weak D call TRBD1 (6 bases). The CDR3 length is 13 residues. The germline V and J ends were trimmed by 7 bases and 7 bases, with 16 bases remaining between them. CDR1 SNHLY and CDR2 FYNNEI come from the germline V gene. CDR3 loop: CASMGAGYGTQYF. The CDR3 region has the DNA TGTGCCAGCATGGGGGCCGGGTACGGGACCCAGTACTTC.

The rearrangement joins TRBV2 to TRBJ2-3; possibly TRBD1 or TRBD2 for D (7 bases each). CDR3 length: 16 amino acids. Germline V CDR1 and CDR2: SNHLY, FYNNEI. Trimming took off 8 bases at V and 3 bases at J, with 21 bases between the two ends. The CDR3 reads CASRTGGGGGTDTQYF. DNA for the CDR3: TGTGCCAGCCGAACCGGAGGGGGCGGGGGAACAGATACGCAGTATTTT.

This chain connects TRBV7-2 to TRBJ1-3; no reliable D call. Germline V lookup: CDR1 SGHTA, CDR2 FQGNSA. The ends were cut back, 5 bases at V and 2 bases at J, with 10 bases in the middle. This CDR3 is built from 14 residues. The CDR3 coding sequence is TGTGCCAGCAGCCCCGGGATAACTGGAAACACCATATATTTT. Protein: CASSPGITGNTIYF.

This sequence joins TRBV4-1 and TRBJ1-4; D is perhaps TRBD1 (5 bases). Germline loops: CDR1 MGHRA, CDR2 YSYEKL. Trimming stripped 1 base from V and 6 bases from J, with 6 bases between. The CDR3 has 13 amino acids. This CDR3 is CASSQGRDEKLFF. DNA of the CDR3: TGCGCCAGCAGCCAAGGCAGGGATGAAAAACTGTTTTTT.

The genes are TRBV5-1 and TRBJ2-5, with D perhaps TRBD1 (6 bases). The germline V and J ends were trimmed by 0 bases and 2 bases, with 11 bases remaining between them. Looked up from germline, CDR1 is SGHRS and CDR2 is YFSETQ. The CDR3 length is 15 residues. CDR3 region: CASSLDTGKQETQYF. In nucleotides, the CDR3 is TGCGCCAGCAGCTTGGATACAGGGAAGCAAGAGACCCAGTACTTC.

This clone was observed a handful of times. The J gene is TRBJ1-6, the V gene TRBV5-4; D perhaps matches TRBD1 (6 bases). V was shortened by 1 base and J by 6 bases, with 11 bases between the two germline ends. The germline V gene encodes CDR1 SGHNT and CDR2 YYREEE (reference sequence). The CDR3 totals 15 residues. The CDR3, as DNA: TGTGCCAGCAGCTTGAAACAGGGAACTAATTCACCCCTCCACTTT. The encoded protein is CASSLKQGTNSPLHF.

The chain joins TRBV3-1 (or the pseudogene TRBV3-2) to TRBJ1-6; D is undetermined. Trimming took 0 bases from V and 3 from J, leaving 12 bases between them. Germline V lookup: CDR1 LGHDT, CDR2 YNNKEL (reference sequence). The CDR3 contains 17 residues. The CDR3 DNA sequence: TGTGCCAGCAGCCAAGAAAACGGCCGGAGCTATAATTCACCCCTCCACTTT. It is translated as CASSQENGRSYNSPLHF.

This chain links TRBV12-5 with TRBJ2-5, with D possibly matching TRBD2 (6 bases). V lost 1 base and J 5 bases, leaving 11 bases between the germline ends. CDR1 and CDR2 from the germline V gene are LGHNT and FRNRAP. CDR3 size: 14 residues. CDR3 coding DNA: TGTGCTAGTGGTTTGGGGGGACGGGAGGAGACCCAGTACTTC. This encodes CASGLGGREETQYF. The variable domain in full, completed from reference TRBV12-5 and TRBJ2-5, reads DARVTQTPRHKVTEMGQEVTMRCQPILGHNTVFWYRQTMMQGLELLAYFRNRAPLDDSGMPKDRFSAEMPDATLATLKIQPSEPRDSAVYFCASGLGGREETQYFGPGTRLLVL.

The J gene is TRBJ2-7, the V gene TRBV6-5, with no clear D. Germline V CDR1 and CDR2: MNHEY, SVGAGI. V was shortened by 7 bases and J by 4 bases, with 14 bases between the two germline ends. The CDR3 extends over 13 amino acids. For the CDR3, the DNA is TGTGCCAGCACCCCGGATCCGAAGTACGAGCAGTACTTC. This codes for CASTPDPKYEQYF.

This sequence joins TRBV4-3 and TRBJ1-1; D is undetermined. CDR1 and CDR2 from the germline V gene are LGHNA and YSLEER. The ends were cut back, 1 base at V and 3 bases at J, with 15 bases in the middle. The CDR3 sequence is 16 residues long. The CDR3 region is CASSQGVSREYTEAFF. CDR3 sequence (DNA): TGCGCCAGCAGCCAAGGGGTCTCGAGGGAGTACACTGAAGCTTTCTTT.

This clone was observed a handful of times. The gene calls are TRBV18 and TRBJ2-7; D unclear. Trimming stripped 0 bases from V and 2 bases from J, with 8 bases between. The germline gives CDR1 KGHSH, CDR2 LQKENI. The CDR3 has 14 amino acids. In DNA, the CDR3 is TGTGCCAGCTCACCACCGGGCGGAACCTACGAGCAGTACTTC. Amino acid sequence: CASSPPGGTYEQYF.

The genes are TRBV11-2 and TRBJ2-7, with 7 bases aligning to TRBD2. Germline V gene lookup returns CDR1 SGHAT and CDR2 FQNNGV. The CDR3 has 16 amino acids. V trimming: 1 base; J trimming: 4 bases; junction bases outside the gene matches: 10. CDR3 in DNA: TGTGCCAGCAGCTTAGGGACGGGGGGAGGGTGGTACGAGCAGTACTTC. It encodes CASSLGTGGGWYEQYF.

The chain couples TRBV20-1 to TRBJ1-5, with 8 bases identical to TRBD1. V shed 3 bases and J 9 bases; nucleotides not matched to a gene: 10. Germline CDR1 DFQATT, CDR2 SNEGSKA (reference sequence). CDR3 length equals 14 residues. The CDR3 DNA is TGCAGTGCTAGTCTTCGACAGGGGATCGGGCCCCAGCATTTT. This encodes CSASLRQGIGPQHF.

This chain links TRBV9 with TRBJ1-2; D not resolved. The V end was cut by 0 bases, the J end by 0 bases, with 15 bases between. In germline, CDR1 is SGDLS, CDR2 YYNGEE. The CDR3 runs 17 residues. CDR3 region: CASSVDGMGWTNYGYTF. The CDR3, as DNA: TGTGCCAGCAGCGTAGATGGAATGGGTTGGACTAACTATGGCTACACCTTC.

CDR3 DNA: TGCGCCAGCAGCTTTGCATTTAAGGGGCCCTATAATTCACCCCTCCACTTT. It translates to CASSFAFKGPYNSPLHF. V gene TRBV5-1 combines with J gene TRBJ1-6, with D perhaps matching TRBD1 (5 bases). V was pared by 2 bases and J by 2 bases, with 14 bases between. The CDR3 consists of 17 residues. From germline, CDR1 is SGHRS and CDR2 YFSETQ.

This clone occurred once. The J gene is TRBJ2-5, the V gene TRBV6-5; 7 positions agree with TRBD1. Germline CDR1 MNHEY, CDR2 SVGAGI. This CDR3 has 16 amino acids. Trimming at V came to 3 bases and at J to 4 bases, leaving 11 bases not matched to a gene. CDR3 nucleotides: TGTGCCAGCAGTTATCTTGCACCCCGACAGGGAGAGACCCAGTACTTC. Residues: CASSYLAPRQGETQYF.

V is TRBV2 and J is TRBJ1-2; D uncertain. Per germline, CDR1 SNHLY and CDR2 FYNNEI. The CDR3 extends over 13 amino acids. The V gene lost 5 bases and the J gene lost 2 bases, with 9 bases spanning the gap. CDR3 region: CASSPSANYGYTF. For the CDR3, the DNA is TGTGCCAGCAGTCCTAGTGCCAACTATGGCTACACCTTC.

The CDR3 region has the DNA TGTGCCAGCAGTTTCCCCGGAGTACTGAACACTGAAGCTTTCTTT. It encodes CASSFPGVLNTEAFF. The chain joins TRBV28 to TRBJ1-1; D uncertain. Per germline, CDR1 MDHEN and CDR2 SYDVKM. CDR3 size: 15 residues. Trimming pared 3 bases from V and 0 bases from J, leaving 11 bases between.